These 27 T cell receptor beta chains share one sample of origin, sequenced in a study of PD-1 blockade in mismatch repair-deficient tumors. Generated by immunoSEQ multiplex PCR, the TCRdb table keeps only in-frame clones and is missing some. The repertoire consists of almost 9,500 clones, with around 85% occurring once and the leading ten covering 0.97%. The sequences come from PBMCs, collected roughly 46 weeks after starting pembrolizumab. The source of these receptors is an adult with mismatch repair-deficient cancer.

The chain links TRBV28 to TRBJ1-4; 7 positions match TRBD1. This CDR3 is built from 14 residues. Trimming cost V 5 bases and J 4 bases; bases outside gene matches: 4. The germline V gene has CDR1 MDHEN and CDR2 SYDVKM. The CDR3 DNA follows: TGTGCCAGCAGTGTGGACAGGTTTAATGAAAAACTGTTTTTT. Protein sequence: CASSVDRFNEKLFF. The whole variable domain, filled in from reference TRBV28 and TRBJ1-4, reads DVKVTQSSRYLVKRTGEKVFLECVQDMDHENMFWYRQDPGLGLRLIYFSYDVKMKEKGDIPEGYSVSREKKERFSLILESASTNQTSMYLCASSVDRFNEKLFFGSGTQLSVL.

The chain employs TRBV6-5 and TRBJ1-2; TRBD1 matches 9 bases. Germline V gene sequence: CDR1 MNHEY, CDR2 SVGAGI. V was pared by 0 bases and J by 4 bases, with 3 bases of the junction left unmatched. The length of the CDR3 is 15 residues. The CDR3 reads CASSYSGTGIYGYTF. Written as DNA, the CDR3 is TGTGCCAGCAGTTACTCGGGGACAGGGATCTATGGCTACACCTTC.

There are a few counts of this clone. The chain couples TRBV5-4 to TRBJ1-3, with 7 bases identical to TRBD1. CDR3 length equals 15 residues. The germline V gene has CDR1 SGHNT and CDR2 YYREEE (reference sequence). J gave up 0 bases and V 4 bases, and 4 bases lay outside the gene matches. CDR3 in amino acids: CASSADRHSGNTIYF. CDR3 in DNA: TGTGCCAGCAGCGCGGACAGGCACTCTGGAAACACCATATATTTT.

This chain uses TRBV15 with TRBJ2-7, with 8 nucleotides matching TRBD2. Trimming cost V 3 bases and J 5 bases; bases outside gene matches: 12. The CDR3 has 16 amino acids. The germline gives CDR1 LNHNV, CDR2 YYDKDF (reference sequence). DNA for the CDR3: TGTGCCACCAGCAGGGGTTTTAGCGGGACGTTCCACGAGCAGTACTTC. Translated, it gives CATSRGFSGTFHEQYF.

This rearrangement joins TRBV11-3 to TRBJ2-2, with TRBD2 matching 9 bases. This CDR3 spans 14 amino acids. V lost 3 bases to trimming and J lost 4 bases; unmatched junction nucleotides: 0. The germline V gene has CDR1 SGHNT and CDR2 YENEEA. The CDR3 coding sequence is TGTGCCAGCAGCTTGACTAGCGGCACCGGGGAGCTGTTTTTT. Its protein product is CASSLTSGTGELFF.

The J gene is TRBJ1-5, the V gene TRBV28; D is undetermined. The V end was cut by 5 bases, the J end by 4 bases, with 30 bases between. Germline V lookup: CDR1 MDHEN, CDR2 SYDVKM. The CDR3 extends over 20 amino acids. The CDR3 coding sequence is TGTGCCAGCAGTGGAGTGCGCTTTAAACTAGGCTTTCAGGAGAATCAGCCCCAGCATTTT. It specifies CASSGVRFKLGFQENQPQHF.

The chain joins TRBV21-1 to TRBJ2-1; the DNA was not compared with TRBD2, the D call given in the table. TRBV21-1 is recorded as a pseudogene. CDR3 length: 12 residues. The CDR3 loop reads CASSKTGGEQFF. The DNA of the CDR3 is TGTGCCAGCAGCAAAACGGGTGGTGAGCAGTTCTTC.

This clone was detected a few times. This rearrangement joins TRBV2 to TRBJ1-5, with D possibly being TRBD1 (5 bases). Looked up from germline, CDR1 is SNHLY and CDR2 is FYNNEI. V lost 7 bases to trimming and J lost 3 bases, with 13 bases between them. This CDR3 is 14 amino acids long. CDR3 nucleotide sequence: TGTGCCAGCAACCCGCAGGGAATCAATCAGCCCCAGCATTTT. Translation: CASNPQGINQPQHF. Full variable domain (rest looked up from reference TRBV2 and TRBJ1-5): EPEVTQTPSHQVTQMGQEVILRCVPISNHLYFYWYRQILGQKVEFLVSFYNNEISEKSEIFDDQFSVERPDGSNFTLKIRSTKLEDSAMYFCASNPQGINQPQHFGDGTRLSIL.

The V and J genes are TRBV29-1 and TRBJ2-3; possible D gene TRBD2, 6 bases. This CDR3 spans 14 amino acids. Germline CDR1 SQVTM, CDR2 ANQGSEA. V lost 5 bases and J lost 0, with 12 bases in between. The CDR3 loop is CSVYSGSSTDTQYF. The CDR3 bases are TGCAGCGTTTATAGCGGATCTAGCACAGATACGCAGTATTTT.

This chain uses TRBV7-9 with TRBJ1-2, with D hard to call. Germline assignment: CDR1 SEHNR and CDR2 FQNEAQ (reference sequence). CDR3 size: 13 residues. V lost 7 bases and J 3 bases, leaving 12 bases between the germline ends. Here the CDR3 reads CASKWEGDYGYTF. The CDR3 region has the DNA TGTGCCAGCAAGTGGGAGGGTGACTATGGCTACACCTTC.

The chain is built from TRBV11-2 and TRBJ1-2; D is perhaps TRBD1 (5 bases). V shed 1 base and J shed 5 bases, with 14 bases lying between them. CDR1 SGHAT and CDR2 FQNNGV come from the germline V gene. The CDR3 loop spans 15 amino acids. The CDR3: CASSLAFMGLYGYTF. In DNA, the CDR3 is TGTGCCAGCAGCTTAGCATTTATGGGACTTTATGGCTACACCTTC.

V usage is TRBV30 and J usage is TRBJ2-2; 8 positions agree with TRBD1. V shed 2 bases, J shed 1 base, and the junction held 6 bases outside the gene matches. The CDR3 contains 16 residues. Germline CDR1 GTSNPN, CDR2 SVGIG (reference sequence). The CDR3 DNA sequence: TGTGCCTGGAGTACCGCAGGGACAGGGAACACCGGGGAGCTGTTTTTT. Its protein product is CAWSTAGTGNTGELFF.

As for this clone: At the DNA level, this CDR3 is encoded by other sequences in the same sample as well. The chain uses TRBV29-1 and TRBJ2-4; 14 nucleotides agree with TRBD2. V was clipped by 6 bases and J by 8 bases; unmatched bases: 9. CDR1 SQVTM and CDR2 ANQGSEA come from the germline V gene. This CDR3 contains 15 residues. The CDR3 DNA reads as TGCAGCGTAGCCGGGACTAGCGGGAGTAGGGACATTCAGTACTTC. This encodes CSVAGTSGSRDIQYF.

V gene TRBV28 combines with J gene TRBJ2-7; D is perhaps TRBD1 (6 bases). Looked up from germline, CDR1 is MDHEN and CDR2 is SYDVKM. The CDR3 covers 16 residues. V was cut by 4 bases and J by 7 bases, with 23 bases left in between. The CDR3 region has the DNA TGTGCCAGCAGTTCCCCGACAGGAACAAGTCTGGGTGAGCAGTACTTC. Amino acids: CASSSPTGTSLGEQYF.

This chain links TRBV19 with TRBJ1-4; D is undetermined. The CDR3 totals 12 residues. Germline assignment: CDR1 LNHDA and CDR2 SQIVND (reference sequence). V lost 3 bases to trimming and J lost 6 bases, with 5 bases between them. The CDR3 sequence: CASSISDEKLFF. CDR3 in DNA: TGTGCCAGTAGTATTTCGGATGAAAAACTGTTTTTT.

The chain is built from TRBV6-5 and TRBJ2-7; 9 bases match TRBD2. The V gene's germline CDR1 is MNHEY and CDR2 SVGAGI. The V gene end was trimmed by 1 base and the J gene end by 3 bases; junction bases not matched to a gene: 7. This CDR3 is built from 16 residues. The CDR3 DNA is TGTGCCAGCAGTTACTTCGTAGCGGGAGTTCGCTACGAGCAGTACTTC. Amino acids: CASSYFVAGVRYEQYF.

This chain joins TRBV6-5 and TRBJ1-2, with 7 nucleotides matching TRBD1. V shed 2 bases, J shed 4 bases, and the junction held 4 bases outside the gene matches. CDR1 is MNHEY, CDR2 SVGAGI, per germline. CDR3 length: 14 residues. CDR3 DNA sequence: TGTGCCAGCAGTTACACCGGGACAGCCTATGGCTACACCTTC. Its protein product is CASSYTGTAYGYTF.

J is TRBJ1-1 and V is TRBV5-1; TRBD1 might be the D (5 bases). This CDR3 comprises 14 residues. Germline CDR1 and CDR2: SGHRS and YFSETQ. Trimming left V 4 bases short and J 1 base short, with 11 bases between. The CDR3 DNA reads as TGCGCCAGCAGCCCCGCGGGGGGGAACACTGAAGCTTTCTTT. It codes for CASSPAGGNTEAFF.

The CDR3: CASSLSRGNSPLHF. CDR3 in DNA: TGTGCCAGCAGCTTATCCAGGGGAAATTCACCCCTCCACTTT. The chain combines TRBV7-2 with TRBJ1-6, with a weak D call TRBD1 (6 bases). The V and J ends lost 2 bases and 7 bases respectively, with 9 bases between them. Germline CDR1 SGHTA, CDR2 FQGNSA. CDR3 length: 14 amino acids.

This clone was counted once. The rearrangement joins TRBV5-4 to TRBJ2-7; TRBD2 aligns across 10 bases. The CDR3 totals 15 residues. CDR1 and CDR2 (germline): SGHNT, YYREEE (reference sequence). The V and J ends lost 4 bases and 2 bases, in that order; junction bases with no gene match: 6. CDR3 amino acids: CASSPGAGGTYEQYF. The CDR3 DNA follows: TGTGCCAGCAGCCCTGGAGCGGGAGGGACCTACGAGCAGTACTTC.

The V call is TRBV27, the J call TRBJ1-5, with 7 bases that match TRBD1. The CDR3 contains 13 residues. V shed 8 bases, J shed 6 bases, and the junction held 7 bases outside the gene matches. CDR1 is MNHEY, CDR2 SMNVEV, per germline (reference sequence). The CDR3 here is CASSRQGVQPQHF. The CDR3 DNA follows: TGTGCCAGCTCTCGACAGGGTGTTCAGCCCCAGCATTTT.

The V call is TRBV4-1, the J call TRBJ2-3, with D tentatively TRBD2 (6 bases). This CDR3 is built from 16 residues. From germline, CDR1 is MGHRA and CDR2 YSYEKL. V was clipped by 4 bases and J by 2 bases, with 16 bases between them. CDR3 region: CASSLHPGLTTDTQYF. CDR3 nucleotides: TGCGCCAGCAGCCTTCACCCGGGACTCACCACAGATACGCAGTATTTT.

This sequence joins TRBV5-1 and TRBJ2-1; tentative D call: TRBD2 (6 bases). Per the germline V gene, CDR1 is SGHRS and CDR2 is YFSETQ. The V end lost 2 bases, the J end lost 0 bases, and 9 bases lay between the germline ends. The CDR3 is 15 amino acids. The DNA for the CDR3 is TGCGCCAGCAGCTTCACGGAGGGCTCCTACAATGAGCAGTTCTTC. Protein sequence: CASSFTEGSYNEQFF.

This CDR3 reads CASSLGPGQSYEQYF. CDR3 bases: TGTGCCAGCAGCTTAGGACCGGGACAGAGCTACGAGCAGTACTTC. The chain carries TRBV11-2 and TRBJ2-7; TRBD1 agrees at 7 bases. Germline V CDR1 and CDR2: SGHAT, FQNNGV. This CDR3 is built from 15 residues. After removal of 1 base from V and 3 bases from J, the junction contained 6 bases not matched to a gene. The whole variable domain, remainder taken from reference TRBV11-2 and TRBJ2-7, is EAGVAQSPRYKIIEKRQSVAFWCNPISGHATLYWYQQILGQGPKLLIQFQNNGVVDDSQLPKDRFSAERLKGVDSTLKIQPAKLEDSAVYLCASSLGPGQSYEQYFGPGTRLTVT.

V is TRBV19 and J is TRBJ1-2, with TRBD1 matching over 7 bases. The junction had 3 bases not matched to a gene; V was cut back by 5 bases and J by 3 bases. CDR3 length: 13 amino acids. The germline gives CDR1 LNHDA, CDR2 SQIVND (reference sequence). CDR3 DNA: TGTGCCAGTAGTCGCACAGGGGACTATGGCTACACCTTC. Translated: CASSRTGDYGYTF.

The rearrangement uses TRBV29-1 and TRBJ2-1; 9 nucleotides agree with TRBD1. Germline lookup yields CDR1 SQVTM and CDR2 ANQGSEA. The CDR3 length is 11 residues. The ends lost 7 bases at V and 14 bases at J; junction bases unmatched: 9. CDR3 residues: CSAPTGTGKFF. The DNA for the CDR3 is TGCAGCGCACCTACCGGGACAGGGAAGTTCTTC.

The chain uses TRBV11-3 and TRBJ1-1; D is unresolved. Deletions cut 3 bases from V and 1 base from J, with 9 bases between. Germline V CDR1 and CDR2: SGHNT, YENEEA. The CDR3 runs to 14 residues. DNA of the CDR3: TGTGCCAGCAGCTTGCGGGTCGAGAACACTGAAGCTTTCTTT. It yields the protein CASSLRVENTEAFF.